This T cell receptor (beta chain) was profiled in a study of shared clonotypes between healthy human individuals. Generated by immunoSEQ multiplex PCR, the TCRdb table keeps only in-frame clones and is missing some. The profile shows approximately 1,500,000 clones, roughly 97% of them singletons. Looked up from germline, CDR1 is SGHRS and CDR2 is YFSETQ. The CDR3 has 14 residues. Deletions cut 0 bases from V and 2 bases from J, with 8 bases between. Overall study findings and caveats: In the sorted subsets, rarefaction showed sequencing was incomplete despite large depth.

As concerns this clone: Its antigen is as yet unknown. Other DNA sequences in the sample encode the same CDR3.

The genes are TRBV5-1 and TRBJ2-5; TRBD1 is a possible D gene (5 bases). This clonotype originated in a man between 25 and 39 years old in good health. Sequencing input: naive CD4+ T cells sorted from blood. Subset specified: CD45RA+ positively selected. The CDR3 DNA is TGCGCCAGCAGCTTGGGACAGCCGCAAGAGACCCAGTACTTC. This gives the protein CASSLGQPQETQYF.